A single TCR beta chain is shown here with its context. The antigen remains undetermined. The sample belongs to a study of cytomegalovirus exposure and HLA in healthy donors. General study findings and limits: Most TCRs appeared rarely, but some public TCRs recurred in many donors. Presence/absence analyses supposed approximately even sequencing depth among donors.

The length of the CDR3 is 14 residues. The junction had 3 bases not matched to a gene; V was cut back by 4 bases and J by 4 bases. CDR1 and CDR2 (germline): MNHEY, SVGAGI. PCR involved 60 Vbeta and 13 Jbeta primers. Generated by immunoSEQ multiplex PCR, the TCRdb table keeps only in-frame clones and is missing some. In total, the table holds over 120,000 clones. Though nominally healthy at sampling, donors likely had unrecorded immune exposures. What was sequenced was PBMCs. The chain couples TRBV6-5 to TRBJ1-3, with 8 nucleotides matching TRBD1. This clonotype was obtained from a male donor in good health and CMV-seronegative. CDR3 DNA: TGTGCCAGCAGTTTGGACAGGGCGGGAAACACCATATATTTT. Translation: CASSLDRAGNTIYF.